This T cell receptor beta chain was captured by sequencing in a study of PD-1 blockade in classical Hodgkin lymphoma (dated by TCRdb to the early 2020s). In the study overall: Nivolumab dosing was 3 mg/kg intravenously every 2 weeks, continuing until either disease progression or unacceptable toxicity. To define a peripheral blood immune signature of response to PD-1 blockade in classical Hodgkin lymphoma, the study combined TCR beta sequencing with CyTOF.

This specimen's time point label, per the study, means: cycle 1 day 1 (C1D1), immediately before nivolumab initiation. Every trial patient had relapsed after autologous stem cell transplantation, and cohorts A, B and C differed in prior brentuximab vedotin exposure. The trial cohort was composed of over 50 patients with relapsed/refractory classical Hodgkin lymphoma, for whom complete response, partial response or progressive disease was recorded as best overall response. Trial patients were treated with single-agent nivolumab in the multi-cohort phase II CheckMate 205 trial. An independent review committee assessed best overall response using the 2007 International Working Group response criteria. Trial PBMCs were collected immediately before nivolumab initiation (C1D1) and during therapy at cycle 2 day 1 and cycle 4 day 1. Peripheral blood was collected in 8 mL Vacutainer Cell Preparation Tubes, from which PBMCs were isolated by centrifugation and then cryopreserved.

CDR1 and CDR2 are read off the germline V gene as SNHLY and FYNNEI. The CDR3 goes from the cysteine to the phenylalanine over 12 residues. Left in the record is the CDR3 DNA by itself, 36 bases read in frame from the first base. Relative to germline, V is 2 bases shorter and J is 7 bases shorter, with 9 bases between their ends. Notes on this clone: The antigen it binds to is not known. No much larger clone exists at a distance of one base, and base qualities are not known.

Results and caveats for the whole study, not just this receptor: Diversity was lower in patients who began nivolumab less than 1 year after ASCT, so these patients were left out of later analyses to avoid confounding by immune reconstitution. The study was restricted to a single clinical trial cohort, and the causes of repertoire differences, possibly disease activity or prior therapy, were left undefined. By C4D1, a significant rise was seen in CD4+ TCR diversity but not in CD8+ TCR diversity (p=0.0027 vs p=0.16), and the rise was most apparent among complete responders (p=0.02). Baseline TCR diversity was reported as lower in newly diagnosed patients than in healthy donors, and lower still in relapsed/refractory patients. Trial patients with a complete response had baseline diversity similar to that of newly diagnosed patients, while partial responders and progressors had significantly lower diversity.

Genomic DNA was extracted with the Qiagen DNeasy kit from unsorted PBMCs and from negatively selected CD4+ and CD8+ fractions. Using primers that anneal to V and J segments, immunoSEQ multiplex PCR amplified the TCR beta CDR3 regions. A synthetic immune receptor repertoire was used to minimize amplification bias, and remaining bias was computationally removed after sequencing. As for how the authors treated the data: Repertoire diversity was quantified as the Shannon entropy index using custom Python scripts. Unsorted, CD4+ and CD8+ repertoires were analyzed separately, except in combined analyses where CD4+ and CD8+ sequences were merged in silico. Clonal expansion was defined as at least a 2-fold frequency increase after treatment relative to C1D1, with a pseudocount of 0.5 for undetected baseline clones. Singleton clones were defined as clones with 0 or 1 copy at C1D1, and non-singleton clones were defined as clones with 2 or more copies. Clones expanded in unsorted samples were annotated as CD4+, CD8+ or unknown by matching protein sequences in sorted samples from the same patient. Diversity changes from C1D1 to C4D1 were tested in paired samples using Wilcoxon tests. What TCRdb holds here is the immuneACCESS table cut down to in-frame rearrangements. Part of the clones is not present; checked against another copy, under half of the missing clones reflect an unresolved V gene, and the others are unexplained. The V and J calls and clone size are taken from that table; D and trimming were inferred from the DNA. A total of tens of thousands of clones appear in this sample, roughly nine tenths of them only once. The top ten constitute approximately 16% of the sample.

This chain is built from TRBV2 and TRBJ2-7, with an unclear D gene assignment. The TCR originated in a human donor with classical Hodgkin lymphoma. The starting material was peripheral blood mononuclear cells (PBMCs), obtained at baseline. The CDR3 in this case is CASSESASEQYF. At the DNA level, the sequence is TGTGCCAGCAGTGAATCTGCGTCGGAGCAGTACTTC.